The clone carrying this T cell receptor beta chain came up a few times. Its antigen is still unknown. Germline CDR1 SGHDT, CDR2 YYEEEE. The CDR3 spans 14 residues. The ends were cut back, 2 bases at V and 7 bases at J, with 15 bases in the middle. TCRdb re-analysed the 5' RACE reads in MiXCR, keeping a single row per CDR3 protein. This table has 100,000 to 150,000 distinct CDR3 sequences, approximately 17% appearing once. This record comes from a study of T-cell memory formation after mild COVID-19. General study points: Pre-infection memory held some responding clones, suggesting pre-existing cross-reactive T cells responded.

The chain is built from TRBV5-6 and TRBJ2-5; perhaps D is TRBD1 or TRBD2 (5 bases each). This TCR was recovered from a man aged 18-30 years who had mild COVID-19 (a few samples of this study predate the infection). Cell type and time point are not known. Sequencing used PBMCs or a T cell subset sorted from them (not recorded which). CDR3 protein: CASSFTWGAGTQYF. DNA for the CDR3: TGTGCCAGCAGCTTCACATGGGGCGCGGGGACCCAGTACTTC.